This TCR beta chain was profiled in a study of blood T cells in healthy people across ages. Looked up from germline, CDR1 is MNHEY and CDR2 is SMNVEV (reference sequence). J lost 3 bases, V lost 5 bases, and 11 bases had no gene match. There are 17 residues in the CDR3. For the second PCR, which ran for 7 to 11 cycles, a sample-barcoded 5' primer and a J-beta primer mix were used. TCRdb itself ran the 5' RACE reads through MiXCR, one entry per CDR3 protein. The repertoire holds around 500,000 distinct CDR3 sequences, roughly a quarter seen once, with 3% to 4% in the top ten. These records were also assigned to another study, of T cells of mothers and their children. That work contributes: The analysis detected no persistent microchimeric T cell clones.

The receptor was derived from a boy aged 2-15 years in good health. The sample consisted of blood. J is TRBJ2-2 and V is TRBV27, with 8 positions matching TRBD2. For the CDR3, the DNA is TGTGCCAGCAGTGACGGGGAGGGGACTAGATACACCGGGGAGCTGTTTTTT. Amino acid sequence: CASSDGEGTRYTGELFF.